Listed below are T cell receptor beta chains from one sample, sequenced in a study of T cell responses to AZD1222 COVID-19 vaccine. Clones were sequenced by immunoSEQ multiplex PCR, and TCRdb holds only the in-frame ones, with some missing. Of 95,000 to 150,000 clones in the sample, about 90% were seen once. The input for sequencing was peripheral blood, taken on day 0 of AZD1222 vaccination. The receptors were sampled from an adult in good health. The CDR3 runs from the conserved cysteine through the conserved F or W. The D gene is left open where the match is weak.

D,V,J,DNA,CDR3
NA,TRBV2,TRBJ1-1,TGTGCCAGCAGAAACGGGGGGGTTTCACAGGCTTTCTTT,CASRNGGVSQAFF
TRBD1,TRBV6-5,TRBJ2-1,TGTGCCAGCAGTCCCGACAGGGCCTCCTACAATGAGCAGTTCTTC,CASSPDRASYNEQFF
TRBD1,TRBV30,TRBJ1-3,TGTGCCTGGAGGGTGGCCGTTACTTCCGGGACAGCTGGAAACACCATATATTTT,CAWRVAVTSGTAGNTIYF
TRBD2,TRBV5-1,TRBJ2-1,TGCGCCAGCAGCCTTCCTAGCGGGGATTACAATGAGCAGTTCTTC,CASSLPSGDYNEQFF
NA,TRBV28,TRBJ1-2,TGTGCCAGCAGTTTCATAGGTGCGGGGGTCAAGCATGGCTACACCTTC,CASSFIGAGVKHGYTF
TRBD1,TRBV5-4,TRBJ2-2,TGTGCCAGCGCCCCCGGACAGGTTAAAACGAACACCGGGGAGCTGTTTTTT,CASAPGQVKTNTGELFF
NA,TRBV19,TRBJ1-2,TGTGCCAGTAGTGATAGGAGTTACTATGGCTACACCTTC,CASSDRSYYGYTF
TRBD1,TRBV28,TRBJ1-2,TGTGCCAGCAGGGGCCGGGGACAGGGATACGATGGCTACACCTTC,CASRGRGQGYDGYTF
NA,TRBV9,TRBJ1-5,TGTGCCAGCAGCCAAGACCTCAATCAGCCCCAGCATTTT,CASSQDLNQPQHF
NA,TRBV30,TRBJ1-2,TGTGCCTGGAGTTCCGGCGTCAACTATGGCTACACCTTC,CAWSSGVNYGYTF
NA,TRBV6-6,TRBJ1-2,TGTGCCAGCAGTCCCAACCCCGGGGGTCCAGGCTCAAACTATGGCTACACCTTC,CASSPNPGGPGSNYGYTF
TRBD1,TRBV6-9,TRBJ2-6,TGTGCCAGTCGGGGACAGTCGACTGGGGCCAACGTCCTGACTTTC,CASRGQSTGANVLTF